This T cell receptor (beta chain) was sequenced for a study of T cells in Graves' hyperthyroidism and ophthalmopathy. Germline V gene sequence: CDR1 MGHDK, CDR2 SYGVNS. Trimming removed 4 bases from V and 5 bases from J, with 14 bases in between. The CDR3 has 14 amino acids. This clonotype was observed a handful of times. Its antigen is still unknown. Findings and limits, study-wide: Ophthalmopathy got predicted by the model a median approximately 6.3 months before its onset.

Hyperthyroidism of Graves' type that showed no ophthalmopathy progression within 18 months was stable. Fresh peripheral blood, about 9.6 ml, yielded the PBMCs. Template material for amplifying TCR beta CDR3 regions consisted of RNA transcripts. Carried out on the TCR CDR3, a first-round RT-PCR used the HTBI primer set. Using its own MiXCR run on the multiplex PCR reads, TCRdb lists one record per CDR3 protein. Of 600,000 to 750,000 distinct CDR3 sequences in the sample, roughly 17% were seen once. This sequence was found in a man aged 50 to 59 with Graves' hyperthyroidism. Sequencing was performed on blood. The chain links TRBV25-1 to TRBJ1-1; a possible D gene is TRBD1 (5 bases). CDR3 loop: CASSVGGGRTEAFF. Written as DNA, the CDR3 is TGTGCCAGCAGTGTTGGGGGAGGAAGGACTGAAGCTTTCTTT.